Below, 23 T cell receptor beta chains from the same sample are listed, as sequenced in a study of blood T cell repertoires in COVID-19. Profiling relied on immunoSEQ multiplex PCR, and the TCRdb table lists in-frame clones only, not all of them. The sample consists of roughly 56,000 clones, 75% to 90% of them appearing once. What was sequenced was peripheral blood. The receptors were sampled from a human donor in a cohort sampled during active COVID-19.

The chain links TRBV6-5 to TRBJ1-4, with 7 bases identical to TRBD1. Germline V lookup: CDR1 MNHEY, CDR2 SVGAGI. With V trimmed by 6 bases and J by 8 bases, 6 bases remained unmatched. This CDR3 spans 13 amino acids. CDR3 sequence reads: CASRYTTGEKLFF. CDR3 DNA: TGTGCCAGCAGATACACGACAGGGGAAAAACTGTTTTTT.

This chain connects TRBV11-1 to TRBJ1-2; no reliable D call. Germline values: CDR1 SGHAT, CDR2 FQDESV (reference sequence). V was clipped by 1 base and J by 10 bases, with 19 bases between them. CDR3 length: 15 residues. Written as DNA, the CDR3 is TGTGCCAGCAGCTTAGGAGGCGTGATTAGGGAGAACTACACCTTC. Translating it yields CASSLGGVIRENYTF.

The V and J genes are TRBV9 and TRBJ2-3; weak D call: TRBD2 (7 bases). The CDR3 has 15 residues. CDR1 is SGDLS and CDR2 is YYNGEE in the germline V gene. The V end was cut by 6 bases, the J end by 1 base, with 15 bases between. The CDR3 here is CASMRGEGRTDTQYF. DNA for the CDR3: TGTGCCAGCATGAGGGGGGAGGGGCGCACAGATACGCAGTATTTT.

The CDR3 sequence: CASSIMASNQPQHF. DNA of the CDR3: TGTGCCAGTAGTATTATGGCTAGCAATCAGCCCCAGCATTTT. The gene calls are TRBV19 and TRBJ1-5; D uncertain. The V gene lost 3 bases and the J gene lost 0 bases, with 6 bases spanning the gap. The CDR3 length is 14 residues. Germline V lookup: CDR1 LNHDA, CDR2 SQIVND (reference sequence).

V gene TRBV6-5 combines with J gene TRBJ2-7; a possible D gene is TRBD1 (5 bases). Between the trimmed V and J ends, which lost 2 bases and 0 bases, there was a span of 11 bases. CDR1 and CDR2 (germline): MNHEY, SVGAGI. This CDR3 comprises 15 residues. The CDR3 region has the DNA TGTGCCAGCAGTTACAAGGGGTCCAGCTCCTACGAGCAGTACTTC. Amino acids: CASSYKGSSSYEQYF.

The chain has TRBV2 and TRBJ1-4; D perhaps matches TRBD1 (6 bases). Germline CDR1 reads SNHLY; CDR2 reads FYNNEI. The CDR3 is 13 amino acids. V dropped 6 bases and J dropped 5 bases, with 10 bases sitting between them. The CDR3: CASRDSYNEKLFF. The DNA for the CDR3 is TGTGCCAGCAGGGACAGTTACAATGAAAAACTGTTTTTT.

CDR3 residues: CASSMGLGHNEQFF. The CDR3, as DNA: TGTGCCAGTAGTATGGGTTTGGGGCACAATGAGCAGTTCTTC. V and J are TRBV19 and TRBJ2-1, with D maybe TRBD1 (5 bases). This CDR3 contains 14 residues. In germline, CDR1 is LNHDA, CDR2 SQIVND (reference sequence). V dropped 3 bases and J dropped 5 bases, with 11 bases sitting between them. Full variable domain (rest looked up from reference TRBV19 and TRBJ2-1): DGGITQSPKYLFRKEGQNVTLSCEQNLNHDAMYWYRQDPGQGLRLIYYSQIVNDFQKGDIAEGYSVSREKKESFPLTVTSAQKNPTAFYLCASSMGLGHNEQFFGPGTRLTVL.

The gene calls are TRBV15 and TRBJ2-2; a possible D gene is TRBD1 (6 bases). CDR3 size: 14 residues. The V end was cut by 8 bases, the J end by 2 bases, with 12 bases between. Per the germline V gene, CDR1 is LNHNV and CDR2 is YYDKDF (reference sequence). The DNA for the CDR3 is TGTGCCACCGGGCTAGGGGGAAACACCGGGGAGCTGTTTTTT. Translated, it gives CATGLGGNTGELFF.

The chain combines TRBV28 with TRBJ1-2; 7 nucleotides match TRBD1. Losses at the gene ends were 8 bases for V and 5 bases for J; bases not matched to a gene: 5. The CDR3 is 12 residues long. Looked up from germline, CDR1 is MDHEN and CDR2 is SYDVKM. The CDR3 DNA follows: TGTGCCAGCTCCGGGGACAGATATGGCTACACCTTC. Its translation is CASSGDRYGYTF.

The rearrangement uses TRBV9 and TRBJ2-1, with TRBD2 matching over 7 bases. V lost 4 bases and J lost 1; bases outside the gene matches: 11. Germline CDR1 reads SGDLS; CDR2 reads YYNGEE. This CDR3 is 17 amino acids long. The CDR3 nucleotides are TGTGCCAGCAGCCCAAGACTAGCTTTGAGGTCCTACAATGAGCAGTTCTTC. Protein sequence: CASSPRLALRSYNEQFF.

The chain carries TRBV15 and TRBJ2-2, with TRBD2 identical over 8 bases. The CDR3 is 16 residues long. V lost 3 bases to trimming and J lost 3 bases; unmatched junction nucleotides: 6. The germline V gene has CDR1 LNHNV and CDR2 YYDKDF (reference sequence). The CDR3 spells CATSSVREVHTGELFF. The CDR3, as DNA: TGTGCCACCAGCAGTGTGCGGGAGGTTCACACCGGGGAGCTGTTTTTT.

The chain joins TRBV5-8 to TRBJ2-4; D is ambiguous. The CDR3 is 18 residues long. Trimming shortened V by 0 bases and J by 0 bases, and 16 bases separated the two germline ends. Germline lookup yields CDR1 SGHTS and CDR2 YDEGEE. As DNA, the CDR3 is TGTGCCAGCAGCTTGGAGGTGGGCAACTTGGGAGCCAAAAACATTCAGTACTTC. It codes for CASSLEVGNLGAKNIQYF.

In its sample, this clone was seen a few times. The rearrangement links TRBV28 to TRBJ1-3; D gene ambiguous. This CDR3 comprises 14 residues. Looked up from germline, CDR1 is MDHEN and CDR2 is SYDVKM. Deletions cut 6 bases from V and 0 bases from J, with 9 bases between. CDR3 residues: CASSSPSSGNTIYF. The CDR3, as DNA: TGTGCCAGCAGCTCCCCCAGCTCTGGAAACACCATATATTTT.

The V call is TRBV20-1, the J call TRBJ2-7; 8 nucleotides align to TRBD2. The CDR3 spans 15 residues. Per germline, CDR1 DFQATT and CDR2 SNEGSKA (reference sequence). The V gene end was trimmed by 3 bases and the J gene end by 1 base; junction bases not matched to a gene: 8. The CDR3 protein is CSASGLAGNSYEQYF. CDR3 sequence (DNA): TGCAGTGCTAGTGGCCTAGCGGGTAATTCCTACGAGCAGTACTTC.

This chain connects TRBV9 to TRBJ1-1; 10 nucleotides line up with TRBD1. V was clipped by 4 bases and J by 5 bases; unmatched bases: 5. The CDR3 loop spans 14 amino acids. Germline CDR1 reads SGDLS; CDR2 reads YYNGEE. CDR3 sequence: CASSRRQGATEAFF. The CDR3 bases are TGTGCCAGCAGCAGGCGACAGGGGGCGACTGAAGCTTTCTTT.

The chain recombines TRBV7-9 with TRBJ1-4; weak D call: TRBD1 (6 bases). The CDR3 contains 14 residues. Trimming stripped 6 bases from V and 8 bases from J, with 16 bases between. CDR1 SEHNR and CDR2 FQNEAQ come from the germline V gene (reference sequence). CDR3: CASSQQGRREKLFF. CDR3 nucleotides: TGTGCCAGCAGTCAACAGGGCCGTAGAGAAAAACTGTTTTTT.

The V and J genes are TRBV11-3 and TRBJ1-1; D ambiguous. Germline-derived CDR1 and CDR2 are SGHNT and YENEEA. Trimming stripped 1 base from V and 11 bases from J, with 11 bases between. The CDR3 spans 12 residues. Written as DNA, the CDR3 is TGTGCCAGCAGCTTAGCCCGGGAAGGCGCTTTCTTT. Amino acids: CASSLAREGAFF.

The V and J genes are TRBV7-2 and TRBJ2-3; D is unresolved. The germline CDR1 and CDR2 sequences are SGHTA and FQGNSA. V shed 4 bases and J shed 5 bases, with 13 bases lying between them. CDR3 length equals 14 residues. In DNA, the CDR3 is TGTGCCAGCAGCTCCCAAGGAACGGGAGATACGCAGTATTTT. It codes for CASSSQGTGDTQYF.

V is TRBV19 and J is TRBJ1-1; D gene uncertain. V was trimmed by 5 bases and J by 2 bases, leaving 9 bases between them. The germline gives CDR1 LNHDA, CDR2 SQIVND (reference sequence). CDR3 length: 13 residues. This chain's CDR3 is CASSLTDNTEAFF. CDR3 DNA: TGTGCCAGTAGTTTAACAGATAACACTGAAGCTTTCTTT.

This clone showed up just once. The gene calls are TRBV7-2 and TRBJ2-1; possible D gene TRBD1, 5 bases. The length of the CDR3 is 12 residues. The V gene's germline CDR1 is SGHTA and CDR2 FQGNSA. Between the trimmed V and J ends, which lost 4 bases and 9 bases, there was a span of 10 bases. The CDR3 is CASSSVGAEQFF. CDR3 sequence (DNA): TGTGCCAGCAGCTCCGTTGGGGCTGAGCAGTTCTTC.

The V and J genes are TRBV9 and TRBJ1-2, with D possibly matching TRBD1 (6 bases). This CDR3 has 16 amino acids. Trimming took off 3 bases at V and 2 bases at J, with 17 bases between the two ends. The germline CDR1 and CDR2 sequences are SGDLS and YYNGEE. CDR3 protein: CASSGAPRTGNYGYTF. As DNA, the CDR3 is TGTGCCAGCAGCGGGGCCCCCCGCACAGGGAACTATGGCTACACCTTC.

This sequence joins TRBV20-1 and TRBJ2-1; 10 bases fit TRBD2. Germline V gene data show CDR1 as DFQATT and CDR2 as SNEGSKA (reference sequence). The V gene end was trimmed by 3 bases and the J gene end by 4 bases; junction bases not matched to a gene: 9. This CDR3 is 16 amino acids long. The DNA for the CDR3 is TGCAGTGCTAGTGTAAGACTAGCGGGTGTTTACAATGAGCAGTTCTTC. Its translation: CSASVRLAGVYNEQFF.

Written as DNA, the CDR3 is TGTGCCAGCAGCCTCCAGGGGTCCTACGAGCAGTACTTC. Amino acid sequence: CASSLQGSYEQYF. V and J are TRBV6-2 or TRBV6-3 and TRBJ2-7; D is possibly TRBD1 (6 bases). The V gene lost 6 bases and the J gene lost 1 base, with 10 bases spanning the gap. Germline CDR1 reads MNHEY; CDR2 reads SVGEGT. The CDR3 covers 13 residues.